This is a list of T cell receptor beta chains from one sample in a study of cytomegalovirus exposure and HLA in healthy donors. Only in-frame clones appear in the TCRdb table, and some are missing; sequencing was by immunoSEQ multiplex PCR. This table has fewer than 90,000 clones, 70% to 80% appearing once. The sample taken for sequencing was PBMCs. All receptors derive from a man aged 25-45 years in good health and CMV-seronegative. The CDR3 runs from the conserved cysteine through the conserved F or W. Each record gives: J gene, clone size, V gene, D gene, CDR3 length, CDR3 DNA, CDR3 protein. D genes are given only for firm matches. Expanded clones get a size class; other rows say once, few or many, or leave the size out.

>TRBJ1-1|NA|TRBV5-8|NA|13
TGTGCCAGCAGCTTGGCCGAGGGTACTGAAGCTTTCTTT
CASSLAEGTEAFF
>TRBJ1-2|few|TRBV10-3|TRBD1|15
TGTGCCATCAGTGAGTCCCCGGACAGGAGCTATGGCTACACCTTC
CAISESPDRSYGYTF
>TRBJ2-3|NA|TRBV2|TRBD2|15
TGTGCCAGCAAGAGTTTGGGACTAGGCACAGATACGCAGTATTTT
CASKSLGLGTDTQYF
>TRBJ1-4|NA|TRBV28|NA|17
TGTGCCAGCAGTCGCCAGGGGTCTCGGCACCTCAGTGAAAAACTGTTTTTT
CASSRQGSRHLSEKLFF
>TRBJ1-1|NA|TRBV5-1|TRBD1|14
TGCGCCAGCAGCTTGGGCCAGGGGGGCACTGAAGCTTTCTTT
CASSLGQGGTEAFF
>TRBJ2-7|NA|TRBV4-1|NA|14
TGCGCCAGCAGCCAAGATTTCTCGGGGGACGAGCAGTACTTC
CASSQDFSGDEQYF
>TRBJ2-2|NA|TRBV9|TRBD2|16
TGTGCCAGCAGCGTCGGACTAGCGGGAAACACCGGGGAGCTGTTTTTT
CASSVGLAGNTGELFF
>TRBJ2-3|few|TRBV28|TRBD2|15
TGTGCCAGCAGGACTAGCGGGAGGCGAACAGATACGCAGTATTTT
CASRTSGRRTDTQYF
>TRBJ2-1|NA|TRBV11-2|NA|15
TGTGCCAGCAGCCCACAGGGACAAATATACAATGAGCAGTTCTTC
CASSPQGQIYNEQFF
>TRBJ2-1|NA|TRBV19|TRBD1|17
TGTGCCAGTAGTACCTCACGGCGGACAGGCGAATACAATGAGCAGTTCTTC
CASSTSRRTGEYNEQFF
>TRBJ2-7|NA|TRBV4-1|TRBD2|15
TGCGCCAGCAGCCAAGGAGCGGGGGGGCCCTACGAGCAGTACTTC
CASSQGAGGPYEQYF
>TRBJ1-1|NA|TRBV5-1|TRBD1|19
TGCGCCAGCAGCTTGGGTCCCACAGGGGGAGGTTTAGGGAACACTGAAGCTTTCTTT
CASSLGPTGGGLGNTEAFF
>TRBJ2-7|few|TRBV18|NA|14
TGTGCCAGCTCACCCTCCGTAGACTCCTACGAGCAGTACTTC
CASSPSVDSYEQYF
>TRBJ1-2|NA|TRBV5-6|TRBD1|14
TGTGCCAGCAGCTTTTGGGGACAGGGGTATGGCTACACCTTC
CASSFWGQGYGYTF
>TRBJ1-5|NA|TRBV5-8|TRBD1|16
TGTGCCAGCAGCTTGGTCCCCGGGACAGGCAATCAGCCCCAGCATTTT
CASSLVPGTGNQPQHF
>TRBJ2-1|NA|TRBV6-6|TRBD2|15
TGTGCCAGCAGCGACCCTAGCGGGGGGGCGAGTGAGCAGTTCTTC
CASSDPSGGASEQFF
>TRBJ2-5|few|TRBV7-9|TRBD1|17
TGTGCCAGCAGCTTAGTCAAACAGGGGGCCGGCGGAGAGACCCAGTACTTC
CASSLVKQGAGGETQYF
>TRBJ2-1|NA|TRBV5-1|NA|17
TGCGCCAGCAGCCAGATCTCGCTAGCATTCTTTGGGAATGAGCAGTTCTTC
CASSQISLAFFGNEQFF
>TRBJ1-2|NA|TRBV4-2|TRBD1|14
TGTGCCAGCAGTCATACAGGGGATCCCTATGGCTACACCTTC
CASSHTGDPYGYTF
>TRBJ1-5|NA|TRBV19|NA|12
TGTGCCAGTAGTAGCAGGGGACAGCCCCAGCATTTT
CASSSRGQPQHF
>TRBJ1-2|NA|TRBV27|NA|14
TGTGCCAGCAGTTTGAGGAGGGCAGGCTATGGCTACACCTTC
CASSLRRAGYGYTF
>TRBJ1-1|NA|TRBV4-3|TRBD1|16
TGCGCCAGCAGCCAAGATGCGCGCAGGGGGTCGGTTGAAGCTTTCTTT
CASSQDARRGSVEAFF
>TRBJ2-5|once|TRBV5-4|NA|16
TGTGCCAGCAGCTTGGGACGGAACCCGCGGATCGGGACCCAGTACTTC
CASSLGRNPRIGTQYF
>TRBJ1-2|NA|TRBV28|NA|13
TGTGCCAGCGAAAGAACAGCTAACTATGGCTACACCTTC
CASERTANYGYTF
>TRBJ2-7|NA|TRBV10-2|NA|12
TGCGCCAGCAGTGTTAGTTTCCCCGAGCAGTACTTC
CASSVSFPEQYF
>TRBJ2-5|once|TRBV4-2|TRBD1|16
TGTGCCAGCAGCCAAGCGAAGGGAACAGGGGAAGAGACCCAGTACTTC
CASSQAKGTGEETQYF
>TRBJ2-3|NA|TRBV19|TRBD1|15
TGTGCCAGTAGTTTCGACAGGGCTAGCACAGATACGCAGTATTTT
CASSFDRASTDTQYF
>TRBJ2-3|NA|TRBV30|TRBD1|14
TGTGCCTGGAGACAGGGGCCCCATGGGGATACGCAGTATTTT
CAWRQGPHGDTQYF
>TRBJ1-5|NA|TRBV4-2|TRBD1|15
TGTGCCAGCAGCCAATTCGGGGACAGCTATCAGCCCCAGCATTTT
CASSQFGDSYQPQHF
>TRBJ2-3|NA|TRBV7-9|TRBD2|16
TGTGCCAGCAGCCCTAGGCCTAGCGGGAGCACAGATACGCAGTATTTT
CASSPRPSGSTDTQYF
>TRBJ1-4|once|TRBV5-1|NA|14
TGCGCCAGCAGCTTCAGTTCAACTAATGAAAAACTGTTTTTT
CASSFSSTNEKLFF
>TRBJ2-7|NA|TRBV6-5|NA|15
TGTGCCAGCAGTTATATGGGGAGCACATTGTACGAGCAGTACTTC
CASSYMGSTLYEQYF
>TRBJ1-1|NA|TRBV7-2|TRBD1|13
TGTGCCAGCAGCTTGACCAGGGACAGGGAGGCTTTCTTT
CASSLTRDREAFF
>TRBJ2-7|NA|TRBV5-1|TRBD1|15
TGCGCCAGCAGCCCCCGGACAGGGGGGACCTACGAGCAGTACTTC
CASSPRTGGTYEQYF
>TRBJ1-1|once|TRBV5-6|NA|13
TGTGCCAGCAGCGCCCGCGGGCAGGCTGACGCTTTCTTT
CASSARGQADAFF
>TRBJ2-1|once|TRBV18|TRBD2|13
TGTGCCAGCTCACCGGGACTAGCGATTGAGCAGTTCTTC
CASSPGLAIEQFF
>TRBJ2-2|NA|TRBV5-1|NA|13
TGCGCCAGCCAGGGACAGAACACCGGGGAGCTGTTTTTT
CASQGQNTGELFF
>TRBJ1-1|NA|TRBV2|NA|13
TGTGCCAGCAGTGAAGAGTTCAGGACTGAAGCTTTCTTT
CASSEEFRTEAFF
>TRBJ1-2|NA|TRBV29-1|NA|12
TGCAGCGTTGCACAGGGAACCTATGGCTACACCTTC
CSVAQGTYGYTF
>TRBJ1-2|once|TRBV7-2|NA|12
TGTGCCAGCAGCTTAGGGAGCTATGGCTACACCTTC
CASSLGSYGYTF
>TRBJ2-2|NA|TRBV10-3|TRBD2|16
TGTGCCATCTCGACTAGCGGGGGGGCGGACACCGGGGAGCTGTTTTTT
CAISTSGGADTGELFF
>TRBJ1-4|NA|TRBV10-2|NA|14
TGCGCCAGCAGCAGGGACACTAATAATGAAAAACTGTTTTTT
CASSRDTNNEKLFF
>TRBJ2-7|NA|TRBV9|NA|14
TGTGCCAGCAGCGTAGATGGAGAACCCTACGAGCAGTACTTC
CASSVDGEPYEQYF
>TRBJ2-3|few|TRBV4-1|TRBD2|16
TGCGCCAGCAGCCACCGGACTAGCGGGAGCACAGATACGCAGTATTTT
CASSHRTSGSTDTQYF
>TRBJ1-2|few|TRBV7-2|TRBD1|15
TGTGCCAGCAGCTTGGGACAGGGTAGCGGCTATGGCTACACCTTC
CASSLGQGSGYGYTF
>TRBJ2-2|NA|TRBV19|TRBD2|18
TGTGCCAGTAGTAGCCCGGGACTAGCGGGACGGAACACCGGGGAGCTGTTTTTT
CASSSPGLAGRNTGELFF
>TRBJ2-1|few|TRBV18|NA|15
TGTGCCAGCTCATCCGGGGGTAGCTCCTACAATGAGCAGTTCTTC
CASSSGGSSYNEQFF
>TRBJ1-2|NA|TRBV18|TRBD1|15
TGTGCCAGCTCACCTGACAGGGCCCAGGGCTATGGCTACACCTTC
CASSPDRAQGYGYTF